This TCR beta chain was identified in a study of vaccination and CD4 T cells after COVID-19. As for the study in general: Each person enrolled got two BNT162b2 or mRNA-1273 vaccine doses. Stimuli were overlapping spike peptide pools of SARS-CoV-2 and three common cold coronaviruses (HCoV-NL63, HCoV-OC43, HCoV-229E).

Treatment defined: approximately 10-day PBMC culture with coronavirus spike peptide pools or control peptides (ViraFEST assay). Peptide pool stimulation in ViraFEST expanded antigen-specific T cells, whose TCRs were then sequenced. Points on this clonotype: Its antigen remains unidentified.

Sequencing of cultured CD4+ T cell DNA used the Oncomine TCR Beta short-read assay. Genomic DNA was isolated from CD4+ T cells that had been cultured. MiXCR, run by TCRdb on the PCR reads, gives a single entry per CDR3 protein. The sample yields approximately 12,000 distinct CDR3 sequences, 45% to 65% seen once. V was pared by 10 bases and J by 2 bases, with 5 bases of the junction left unmatched. The CDR3 has 13 amino acids. Germline V gene data show CDR1 as SNHLY and CDR2 as FYNNEI. The TCR comes from a human donor who had recovered from COVID-19. The genes are TRBV2 and TRBJ1-2; TRBD1 matches 9 bases. Sequencing was performed on CD4+ T cells from blood, cultured in vitro. Here the CDR3 DNA reads TGTGCCAATAAACAGGGGGCCAACTATGGCTACACCTTC. Encoded protein: CANKQGANYGYTF.